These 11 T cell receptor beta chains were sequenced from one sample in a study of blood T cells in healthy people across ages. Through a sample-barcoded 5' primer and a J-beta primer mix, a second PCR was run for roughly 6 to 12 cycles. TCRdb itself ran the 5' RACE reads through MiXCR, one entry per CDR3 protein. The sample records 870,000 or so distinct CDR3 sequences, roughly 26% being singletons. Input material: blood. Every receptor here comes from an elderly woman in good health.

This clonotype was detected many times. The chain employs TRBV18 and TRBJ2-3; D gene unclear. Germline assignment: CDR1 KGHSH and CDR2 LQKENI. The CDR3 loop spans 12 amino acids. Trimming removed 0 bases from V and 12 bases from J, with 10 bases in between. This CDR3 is CASSPPDLVQYF. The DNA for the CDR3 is TGTGCCAGCTCACCACCGGATCTTGTACAGTATTTT.

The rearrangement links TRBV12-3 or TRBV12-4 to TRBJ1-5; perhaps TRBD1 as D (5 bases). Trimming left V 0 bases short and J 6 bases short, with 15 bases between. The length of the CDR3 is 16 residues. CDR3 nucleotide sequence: TGTGCCAGCAGTTTAGCGCTTGGGCAGGGAGTTCAGCCCCAGCATTTT. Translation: CASSLALGQGVQPQHF.

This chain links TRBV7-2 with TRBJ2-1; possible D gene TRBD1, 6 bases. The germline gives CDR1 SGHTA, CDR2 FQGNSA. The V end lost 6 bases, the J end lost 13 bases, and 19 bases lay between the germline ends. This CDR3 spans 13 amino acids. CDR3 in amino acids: CASRYTGQETQFF. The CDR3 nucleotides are TGTGCCAGCAGATATACAGGGCAGGAGACCCAGTTCTTC.

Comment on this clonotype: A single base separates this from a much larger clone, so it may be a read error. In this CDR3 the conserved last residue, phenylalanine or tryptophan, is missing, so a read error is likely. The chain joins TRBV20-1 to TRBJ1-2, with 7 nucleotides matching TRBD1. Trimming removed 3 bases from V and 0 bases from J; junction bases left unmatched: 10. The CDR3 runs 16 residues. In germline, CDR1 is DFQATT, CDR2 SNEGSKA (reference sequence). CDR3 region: CSASEGWTGPNYGYTC. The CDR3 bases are TGCAGTGCTAGTGAGGGTTGGACAGGCCCTAACTATGGCTACACCTGC.

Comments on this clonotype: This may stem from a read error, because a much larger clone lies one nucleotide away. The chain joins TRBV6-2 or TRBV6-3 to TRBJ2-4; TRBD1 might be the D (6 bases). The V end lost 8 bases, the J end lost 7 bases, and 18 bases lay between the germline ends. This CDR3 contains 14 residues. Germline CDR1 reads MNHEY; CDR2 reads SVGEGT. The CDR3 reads CASGAGTGINIQYF. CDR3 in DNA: TGTGCCAGCGGGGCCGGAACAGGGATCAACATTCAGTACTTC.

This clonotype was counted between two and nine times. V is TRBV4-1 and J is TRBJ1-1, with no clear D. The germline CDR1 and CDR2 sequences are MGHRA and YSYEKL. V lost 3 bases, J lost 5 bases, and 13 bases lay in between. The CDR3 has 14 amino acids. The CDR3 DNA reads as TGCGCCAGCAGCCACGTGTTTCGGATAACTGAAGCTTTCTTT. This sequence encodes CASSHVFRITEAFF.

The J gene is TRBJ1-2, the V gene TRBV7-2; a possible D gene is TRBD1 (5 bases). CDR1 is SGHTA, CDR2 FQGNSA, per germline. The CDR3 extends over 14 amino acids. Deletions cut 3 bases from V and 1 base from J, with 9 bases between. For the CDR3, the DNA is TGTGCCAGCAGCTTGAGAGGGGATAACTATGGCTACACCTTC. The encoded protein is CASSLRGDNYGYTF.

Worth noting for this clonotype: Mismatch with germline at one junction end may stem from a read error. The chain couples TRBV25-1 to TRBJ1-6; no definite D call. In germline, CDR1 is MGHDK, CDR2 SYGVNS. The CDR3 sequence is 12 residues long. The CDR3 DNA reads TGTGCCAGCACCCTGGGGTTTGCCCCCCGCCACTTT. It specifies CASTLGFAPRHF. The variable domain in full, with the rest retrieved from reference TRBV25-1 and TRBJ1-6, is EADIYQTPRYLVIGTGKKITLECSQTMGHDKMYWYQQDPGMELHLIHYSYGVNSTEKGDLSSESTVSRIRTEHFPLTLESARPSHTSQYLCASTLGFAPRHFGNGTRLTVT.

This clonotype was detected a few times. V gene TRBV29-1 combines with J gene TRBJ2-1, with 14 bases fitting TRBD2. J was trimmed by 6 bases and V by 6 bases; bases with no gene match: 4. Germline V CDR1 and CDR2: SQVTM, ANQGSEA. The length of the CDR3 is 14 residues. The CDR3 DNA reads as TGCAGCGTACTGACTAGCGGGGGGGCCAATGAGCAGTTCTTC. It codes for CSVLTSGGANEQFF.

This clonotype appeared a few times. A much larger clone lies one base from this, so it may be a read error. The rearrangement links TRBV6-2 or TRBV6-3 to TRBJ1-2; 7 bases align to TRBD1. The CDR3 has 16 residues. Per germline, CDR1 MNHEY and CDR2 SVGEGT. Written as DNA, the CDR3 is TGTACCAGCAGTTACGGATACAGGGGAATGAGAGATGGCTACACCTTC. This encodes CTSSYGYRGMRDGYTF.

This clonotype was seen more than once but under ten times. For the CDR3, the DNA is TGCAGTGCTAGAGTAACGGTTCGGGGGGACAATGAGCAGTTCTTC. Translation: CSARVTVRGDNEQFF. The chain couples TRBV20-1 to TRBJ2-1, with 7 bases identical to TRBD2. Trimming cost V 1 base and J 5 bases; bases outside gene matches: 8. This CDR3 comprises 15 residues. Per the germline V gene, CDR1 is DFQATT and CDR2 is SNEGSKA (reference sequence).